One and the same sample provided the 32 T cell receptor beta chains below, sequenced in a study of T cell changes during pregnancy in multiple sclerosis. Clones were sequenced by immunoSEQ multiplex PCR, and TCRdb holds only the in-frame ones, with some missing. The sample yields tens of thousands of clones, about 89% seen once. This sample comprised CD8+ T cells from peripheral blood mononuclear cells, obtained in the first trimester of pregnancy. The receptors were sampled from a female donor in good health, enrolled as a control in a pregnancy study.

This chain connects TRBV5-6 to TRBJ2-1; 16 bases line up with TRBD2. V trimming: 4 bases; J trimming: 3 bases; junction bases outside the gene matches: 4. This CDR3 comprises 17 residues. Germline CDR1 SGHDT, CDR2 YYEEEE. The CDR3 DNA follows: TGTGCCAGCAGCATGGGACTAGCGGGAGGGCTCTACAATGAGCAGTTCTTC. Translated: CASSMGLAGGLYNEQFF.

This rearrangement joins TRBV10-3 to TRBJ2-1; 13 bases align to TRBD2. Germline loops: CDR1 ENHRY, CDR2 SYGVKD. This CDR3 comprises 15 residues. V lost 10 bases to trimming and J lost 7 bases; unmatched junction nucleotides: 10. In nucleotides, the CDR3 is TGTGCCACCCGAGGACTAGCGGGAGAGAGAAATGAGCAGTTCTTC. Its protein is CATRGLAGERNEQFF.

This chain connects TRBV19 to TRBJ1-1; 7 nucleotides match TRBD1. Per the germline V gene, CDR1 is LNHDA and CDR2 is SQIVND (reference sequence). The ends lost 1 base at V and 5 bases at J; junction bases unmatched: 4. The CDR3 covers 14 residues. The CDR3 protein is CASSIGGGQTEAFF. CDR3 sequence (DNA): TGTGCCAGTAGTATAGGAGGGGGACAGACTGAAGCTTTCTTT.

The chain joins TRBV4-3 to TRBJ1-2, with 7 positions matching TRBD1. This CDR3 spans 15 amino acids. CDR1 LGHNA and CDR2 YSLEER come from the germline V gene. The ends lost 0 bases at V and 5 bases at J; junction bases unmatched: 6. The CDR3 nucleotides are TGCGCCAGCAGCCAAGAGCTACAGGGGATATATGGCTACACCTTC. This encodes CASSQELQGIYGYTF.

The gene calls are TRBV7-8 and TRBJ2-1, with 8 bases aligning to TRBD1. Per the germline V gene, CDR1 is SGHVS and CDR2 is FQNEAQ. V trimming: 1 base; J trimming: 3 bases; junction bases outside the gene matches: 5. The CDR3 length is 16 residues. CDR3 coding DNA: TGTGCCAGCAGCTTAGAATCTGGGACAGGCTACAATGAGCAGTTCTTC. This encodes CASSLESGTGYNEQFF.

The rearrangement joins TRBV7-8 to TRBJ1-1; D is uncertain. There are 12 residues in the CDR3. V was trimmed by 0 bases and J by 7 bases, leaving 6 bases between them. Germline V CDR1 and CDR2: SGHVS, FQNEAQ. CDR3 region: CASSLAVSEAFF. The CDR3 region has the DNA TGTGCCAGCAGCTTAGCCGTTAGTGAAGCTTTCTTT.

V is TRBV10-3 and J is TRBJ1-6; 7 nucleotides agree with TRBD1. Germline V gene data show CDR1 as ENHRY and CDR2 as SYGVKD. This CDR3 contains 17 residues. With V trimmed by 0 bases and J by 8 bases, 10 bases remained unmatched. The CDR3 coding sequence is TGTGCCATCAGTGAGTCGACAAGGGGGCTTAATTATTCACCCCTCCACTTT. Its translation is CAISESTRGLNYSPLHF.

Details on this clone: The junction departs from germline at one end; a sequencing error may be responsible. The V and J genes are TRBV27 and TRBJ1-2; D not certain. CDR3 size: 12 residues. Germline-derived CDR1 and CDR2 are MNHEY and SMNVEV (reference sequence). CDR3 protein: CASNLSAGTLNF. The CDR3 DNA reads as TGTGCCAGCAATTTATCGGCGGGAACGTTGAACTTC.

This chain joins TRBV18 and TRBJ2-3; D may be TRBD1 (5 bases). The V end was cut by 6 bases, the J end by 4 bases, with 11 bases between. The CDR3 runs 13 residues. Germline CDR1 is KGHSH and CDR2 is LQKENI. Here the CDR3 reads CASSRSRADTQYF. For the CDR3, the DNA is TGTGCCAGCTCCAGAAGCAGGGCAGATACGCAGTATTTT.

This chain uses TRBV28 with TRBJ2-2; 8 nucleotides agree with TRBD2. Unmatched junction bases numbered 9, after V lost 5 bases and J lost 4 bases. CDR3 length: 16 residues. CDR1 is MDHEN and CDR2 is SYDVKM in the germline V gene. The DNA for the CDR3 is TGTGCCAGCAGTGCCACGGGACTAGTCAGCACCGGGGAGCTGTTTTTT. The encoded protein is CASSATGLVSTGELFF.

The rearrangement links TRBV18 to TRBJ2-1, with 8 bases aligning to TRBD1. Germline assignment: CDR1 KGHSH and CDR2 LQKENI. The ends lost 3 bases at V and 3 bases at J; junction bases unmatched: 7. The CDR3 length is 16 residues. The CDR3 bases are TGTGCCAGCTCACCTACCGGGACAGGCAACTACAATGAGCAGTTCTTC. Translating gives CASSPTGTGNYNEQFF.

The rearrangement joins TRBV7-9 to TRBJ1-4, with TRBD1 identical over 7 bases. Losses at the gene ends were 5 bases for V and 4 bases for J; bases not matched to a gene: 10. CDR1 is SEHNR and CDR2 is FQNEAQ in the germline V gene (reference sequence). The CDR3 totals 16 residues. CDR3: CASSLFRTGLNEKLFF. CDR3 in DNA: TGTGCCAGCAGCCTCTTCCGGACAGGACTTAATGAAAAACTGTTTTTT.

The rearrangement links TRBV19 to TRBJ2-1, with 8 nucleotides matching TRBD1. The CDR3 has 16 residues. J lost 7 bases, V lost 5 bases, and 13 bases had no gene match. Germline V gene lookup returns CDR1 LNHDA and CDR2 SQIVND (reference sequence). CDR3 sequence reads: CASSVTGGNYANEQFF. CDR3 coding DNA: TGTGCCAGTAGTGTTACAGGGGGTAATTACGCGAATGAGCAGTTCTTC.

The rearrangement links TRBV11-1 to TRBJ2-1, with D maybe TRBD2 (6 bases). The germline V gene has CDR1 SGHAT and CDR2 FQDESV (reference sequence). Between the trimmed V and J ends, which lost 5 bases and 8 bases, there was a span of 22 bases. The CDR3 runs 16 residues. CDR3 bases: TGTGCCAGCAGCCTCGCCGGGATTTACGGAGGGGATGAGCAGTTCTTC. It codes for CASSLAGIYGGDEQFF.

The chain joins TRBV11-2 to TRBJ2-5; 7 bases fit TRBD2. This CDR3 region has 13 residues. Germline V gene lookup returns CDR1 SGHAT and CDR2 FQNNGV. V lost 5 bases, J lost 5 bases, and 5 bases stayed unmatched. The CDR3 region has the DNA TGTGCCAGCAGCCAGACTAGCCGCGAGACCCAGTACTTC. This gives the protein CASSQTSRETQYF.

This chain joins TRBV30 and TRBJ2-7, with 8 bases that match TRBD2. Per germline, CDR1 GTSNPN and CDR2 SVGIG (reference sequence). The CDR3 loop spans 16 amino acids. With 1 base clipped from V and 7 bases from J, the junction kept 15 bases outside the gene matches. CDR3 protein: CAWSESPGGGLGEQYF. The CDR3 nucleotides are TGTGCCTGGAGTGAAAGCCCCGGGGGGGGATTGGGGGAGCAGTACTTC.

The chain employs TRBV7-3 and TRBJ2-1, with D possibly TRBD1 on 5 matching bases. Germline-derived CDR1 and CDR2 are SGHTA and FQGTGA. Trimming left V 4 bases short and J 0 bases short, with 10 bases between. This CDR3 contains 15 residues. CDR3 DNA: TGTGCCAGCAGCTCTTCAGGGATCTCCTACAATGAGCAGTTCTTC. This codes for CASSSSGISYNEQFF.

This chain connects TRBV7-6 to TRBJ2-1, with 11 bases aligning to TRBD2. The CDR3 is 18 residues long. Germline V lookup: CDR1 SGHVS, CDR2 FNYEAQ. Trimming removed 3 bases from V and 1 base from J; junction bases left unmatched: 8. The CDR3, as DNA: TGTGCCAGCAGCTTCGTTAGCGGGGGGGCTATATCCTACAATGAGCAGTTCTTC. Translation: CASSFVSGGAISYNEQFF. Based on the CDR3 plus reference TRBV7-6 and TRBJ2-1, the full variable domain is GAGVSQSPRYKVTKRGQDVALRCDPISGHVSLYWYRQALGQGPEFLTYFNYEAQQDKSGLPNDRFSAERPEGSISTLTIQRTEQRDSAMYRCASSFVSGGAISYNEQFFGPGTRLTVL.

The chain carries TRBV18 and TRBJ2-7, with 9 positions matching TRBD1. There are 17 residues in the CDR3. V was pared by 3 bases and J by 2 bases, with 11 bases of the junction left unmatched. The germline V gene encodes CDR1 KGHSH and CDR2 LQKENI. The CDR3 bases are TGTGCCAGCTCACCCCGGAGGTCAGGGGACAGGGCCTACGAGCAGTACTTC. Encoded protein: CASSPRRSGDRAYEQYF.

This clone showed up just once. V and J are TRBV27 and TRBJ2-1; 8 bases are shared with TRBD2. CDR1 is MNHEY and CDR2 is SMNVEV in the germline V gene (reference sequence). J was trimmed by 1 base and V by 3 bases; bases with no gene match: 5. The CDR3 extends over 16 amino acids. CDR3 loop: CASSLEGTSSYNEQFF. CDR3 bases: TGTGCCAGCAGTTTGGAGGGGACTAGTTCCTACAATGAGCAGTTCTTC.

The rearrangement joins TRBV7-9 to TRBJ2-1, with a weak D call TRBD1 (6 bases). The V gene lost 5 bases and the J gene lost 3 bases, with 8 bases spanning the gap. The CDR3 consists of 13 residues. Germline V CDR1 and CDR2: SEHNR, FQNEAQ (reference sequence). The CDR3 sequence: CASSLDSYNEQFF. CDR3 bases: TGTGCCAGCAGCCTGGACAGCTACAATGAGCAGTTCTTC.

The rearrangement uses TRBV5-4 and TRBJ2-2; D is unclear. This CDR3 is 15 amino acids long. Trimming stripped 4 bases from V and 6 bases from J, with 16 bases between. The V gene's germline CDR1 is SGHNT and CDR2 YYREEE (reference sequence). CDR3 nucleotide sequence: TGTGCCAGCAGCGATATCAGAGGCAGTCCCGGGGAGCTGTTTTTT. Residues: CASSDIRGSPGELFF.

This chain connects TRBV4-3 to TRBJ1-1; D possibly corresponds to TRBD1 (5 bases). CDR1 is LGHNA and CDR2 is YSLEER in the germline V gene. The CDR3 sequence is 13 residues long. Trimming took 4 bases from V and 4 from J, leaving 10 bases between them. Here the CDR3 reads CASSLGEVTEAFF. Written as DNA, the CDR3 is TGCGCCAGCAGCCTAGGGGAGGTCACTGAAGCTTTCTTT.

The genes are TRBV7-9 and TRBJ1-2; TRBD1 matches at 8 bases. V shed 5 bases, J shed 8 bases, and the junction held 10 bases outside the gene matches. Germline CDR1 and CDR2: SEHNR and FQNEAQ (reference sequence). The CDR3 runs 14 residues. DNA of the CDR3: TGTGCCAGCAGCCTCGGACAGGGCGGGGACGGCTACACCTTC. As protein: CASSLGQGGDGYTF.

This chain links TRBV29-1 with TRBJ2-7; possible D gene TRBD1, 6 bases. V was pared by 1 base and J by 2 bases, with 18 bases between. Germline lookup yields CDR1 SQVTM and CDR2 ANQGSEA. The CDR3 contains 16 residues. For the CDR3, the DNA is TGCAGCGTTGAAGGCTCGGTGACAGGCCACCCCTACGAGCAGTACTTC. Protein product: CSVEGSVTGHPYEQYF.

This chain uses TRBV4-3 with TRBJ2-1; the D gene is possibly TRBD1 (6 bases). The CDR3 covers 14 residues. Germline V gene data show CDR1 as LGHNA and CDR2 as YSLEER. Trimming took 5 bases from V and 13 from J, leaving 21 bases between them. In nucleotides, the CDR3 is TGCGCCAGCAGCAGACTGGACAGTCCATCCCCCCAGTTCTTC. Its translation is CASSRLDSPSPQFF.

This chain links TRBV6-1 with TRBJ2-7; possible D gene TRBD1, 5 bases. The CDR3 extends over 13 amino acids. V was pared by 3 bases and J by 2 bases, with 8 bases between. Per germline, CDR1 MNHNS and CDR2 SASEGT. The CDR3 sequence is CASSEGRAYEQYF. CDR3 coding DNA: TGTGCCAGCAGTGAGGGCAGGGCCTACGAGCAGTACTTC.

This clone appeared a few times. The genes are TRBV7-9 and TRBJ1-5; maybe TRBD1 (6 bases). Germline values: CDR1 SEHNR, CDR2 FQNEAQ (reference sequence). Deletions cut 1 base from V and 3 bases from J, with 16 bases between. The CDR3 spans 17 residues. DNA for the CDR3: TGTGCCAGCAGCTTAGGGGACAAGGATTCTAACAATCAGCCCCAGCATTTT. It translates to CASSLGDKDSNNQPQHF.

This clone occurred once. This chain uses TRBV2 with TRBJ2-3; TRBD1 is a possible D gene (6 bases). Germline CDR1 SNHLY, CDR2 FYNNEI. With 7 bases removed from V and 4 bases from J, the gap between germline ends came to 12 bases. The CDR3 extends over 13 amino acids. The CDR3 coding sequence is TGTGCCAGCATCCCCAGGGGAGCAGATACGCAGTATTTT. It specifies CASIPRGADTQYF.

CDR3 sequence: CASSDLPGQGVAYEQFF. CDR3 bases: TGTGCCAGCAGTGACCTGCCGGGACAGGGGGTGGCATATGAGCAGTTCTTC. The chain joins TRBV27 to TRBJ2-1, with 11 bases identical to TRBD1. Germline assignment: CDR1 MNHEY and CDR2 SMNVEV (reference sequence). The CDR3 runs 17 residues. V dropped 5 bases and J dropped 8; count of bases not matched to a gene: 14.

The rearrangement links TRBV27 to TRBJ2-7; the D gene is possibly TRBD1 (5 bases). The germline V gene has CDR1 MNHEY and CDR2 SMNVEV (reference sequence). V was cut by 2 bases and J by 3 bases, with 11 bases left in between. This CDR3 is built from 14 residues. CDR3 nucleotides: TGTGCCAGCAGTTTAGGTGTCAGGGTCTACGAGCAGTACTTC. Residues: CASSLGVRVYEQYF.

A few counts support this clone. V gene TRBV9 combines with J gene TRBJ1-1, with 9 bases identical to TRBD1. The CDR3 consists of 17 residues. The V gene's germline CDR1 is SGDLS and CDR2 YYNGEE. Trimming removed 0 bases from V and 5 bases from J; junction bases left unmatched: 11. DNA of the CDR3: TGTGCCAGCAGCGTAGATAGACAGGGGGGAGGAATGACTGAAGCTTTCTTT. It encodes CASSVDRQGGGMTEAFF.